This T cell receptor beta chain derives from a study of cytomegalovirus exposure and HLA in healthy donors. Study context: Researchers found that roughly 81% of 300 to 450 genotyped donors fell within the Caucasian-associated ancestry cluster. General study points: Using a false discovery rate of 0.05, a later analysis showed that 16,951 TCR beta sequences were associated with HLA alleles. Clonal expansion was found to be greater in HLA-associated TCR beta chains than in equally common others in a later analysis.

As for this clone: The antigen remains unidentified.

CDR1 is SEHNR and CDR2 is FQNEAQ in the germline V gene (reference sequence). J was trimmed by 8 bases and V by 5 bases; bases with no gene match: 10. This CDR3 is 15 amino acids long. Use of 60 Vbeta and 13 Jbeta primers characterized the PCR. TCRdb keeps only in-frame clones here, not all; method: immunoSEQ multiplex PCR. The sample has about 110,000 clones, 60% to 85% seen once. This receptor was obtained from a woman between 25 and 40 years old in good health and CMV-seronegative. The chain combines TRBV7-9 with TRBJ1-5, with 9 nucleotides matching TRBD1. The sample taken for sequencing was PBMCs. The CDR3 is CASSLGTGLREPQHF. In DNA, the CDR3 is TGTGCCAGCAGCCTCGGGACAGGGCTCAGAGAGCCCCAGCATTTT.